This entry lists 8 T cell receptor beta chains sequenced from one sample in a study of T cells after yellow fever vaccination. TCRdb processed the 5' RACE reads anew with MiXCR; each CDR3 protein has one entry. Of about 340,000 distinct CDR3 sequences in the sample, 8% to 10% were seen once. This specimen was PBMCs, taken on the day of the first yellow fever vaccination. The receptors were gathered from a young man who received the YFV17D yellow fever vaccine.

This chain uses TRBV3-1 with TRBJ2-3; 13 bases fit TRBD2. Germline loops: CDR1 LGHDT, CDR2 YNNKEL (reference sequence). The CDR3 contains 18 residues. Trimming at V came to 11 bases and at J to 5 bases, leaving 19 bases not matched to a gene. In DNA form, the CDR3 reads TGTGCCCTCAGTTTAGAGGTACTAGCGGGGGGGCCAAAAGATACGCAGTATTTT. Its translation: CALSLEVLAGGPKDTQYF.

In its sample, this clonotype was seen many times. This chain connects TRBV11-2 to TRBJ2-5, with D tentatively TRBD1 (6 bases). Germline CDR1 and CDR2: SGHAT and FQNNGV. The CDR3 is made up of 14 amino acids. Trimming shortened V by 4 bases and J by 2 bases, and 11 bases separated the two germline ends. The CDR3 DNA reads as TGTGCCAGCAGCTCCCGGACAGATCAAGAGACCCAGTACTTC. It is translated as CASSSRTDQETQYF.

There are a few counts of this clonotype. CDR3 DNA sequence: TGTGCCAGCAGTTTACGGGGGGCTGAGACCGGGGAGCTGTTTTTT. Its protein product is CASSLRGAETGELFF. The chain combines TRBV12-3 or TRBV12-4 with TRBJ2-2, with a tentative D call TRBD2 (7 bases). This CDR3 has 15 amino acids. Trimming took 2 bases from V and 5 from J, leaving 12 bases between them.

This clonotype came up many times. The CDR3 DNA is TGTGCCAGCAGTGTGGGGACGGGCTATGGCTACACCTTC. It is translated as CASSVGTGYGYTF. The genes are TRBV6-4 and TRBJ1-2; a weak D match, TRBD1 (5 bases). Germline CDR1 and CDR2: MRHNA and SNTAGT. The ends were cut back, 4 bases at V and 4 bases at J, with 10 bases in the middle. This CDR3 is built from 13 residues.

The V gene is TRBV27, the J gene TRBJ2-5; D unclear. CDR3 length: 14 amino acids. Trimming left V 3 bases short and J 5 bases short, with 13 bases between. The germline V gene encodes CDR1 MNHEY and CDR2 SMNVEV (reference sequence). The CDR3 region has the DNA TGTGCCAGCAGTTTGTCGCCGACGCGGGAGACCCAGTACTTC. Translation: CASSLSPTRETQYF.

This clonotype was seen repeatedly, ten times or more. V and J are TRBV7-9 and TRBJ2-3; TRBD1 matches 7 bases. Germline V gives CDR1 SEHNR, CDR2 FQNEAQ (reference sequence). The CDR3 runs 17 residues. Losses at the gene ends were 0 bases for V and 2 bases for J; bases not matched to a gene: 8. The CDR3 DNA sequence: TGTGCCAGCAGCTTAGCGCTCGGGACAGAATTCACAGATACGCAGTATTTT. Its translation is CASSLALGTEFTDTQYF.

This clonotype occurred a few times. The chain links TRBV18 to TRBJ1-4, with D uncertain. V was trimmed by 2 bases and J by 8 bases, leaving 9 bases between them. CDR1 KGHSH and CDR2 LQKENI come from the germline V gene. The CDR3 is 13 residues long. The CDR3 is CASSPGRREKLFF. For the CDR3, the DNA is TGTGCCAGCTCACCAGGCAGACGGGAAAAACTGTTTTTT.

The V gene is TRBV5-1, the J gene TRBJ2-7, with TRBD1 matching 9 bases. Trimming at V came to 0 bases and at J to 2 bases, leaving 0 bases not matched to a gene. Germline CDR1 is SGHRS and CDR2 is YFSETQ. The CDR3 is made up of 14 amino acids. The CDR3: CASSLDRGPYEQYV. The CDR3 nucleotides read TGCGCCAGCAGCTTGGACAGGGGGCCCTACGAGCAGTACGTC.